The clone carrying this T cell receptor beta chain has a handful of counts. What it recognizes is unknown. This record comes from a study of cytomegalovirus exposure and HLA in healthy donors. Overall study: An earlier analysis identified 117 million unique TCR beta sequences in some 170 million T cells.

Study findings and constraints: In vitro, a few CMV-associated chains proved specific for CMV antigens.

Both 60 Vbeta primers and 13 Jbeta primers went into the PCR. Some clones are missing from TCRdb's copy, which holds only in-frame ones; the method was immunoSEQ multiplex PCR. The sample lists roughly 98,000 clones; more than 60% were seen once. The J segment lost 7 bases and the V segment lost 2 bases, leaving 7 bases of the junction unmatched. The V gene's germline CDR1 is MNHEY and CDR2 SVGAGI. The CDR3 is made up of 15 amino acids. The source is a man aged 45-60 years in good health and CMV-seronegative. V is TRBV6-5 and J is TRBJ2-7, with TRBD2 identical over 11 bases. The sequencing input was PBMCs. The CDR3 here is CASSYLLAGVREQYF. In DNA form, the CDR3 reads TGTGCCAGCAGTTACCTACTAGCGGGAGTGAGGGAGCAGTACTTC.